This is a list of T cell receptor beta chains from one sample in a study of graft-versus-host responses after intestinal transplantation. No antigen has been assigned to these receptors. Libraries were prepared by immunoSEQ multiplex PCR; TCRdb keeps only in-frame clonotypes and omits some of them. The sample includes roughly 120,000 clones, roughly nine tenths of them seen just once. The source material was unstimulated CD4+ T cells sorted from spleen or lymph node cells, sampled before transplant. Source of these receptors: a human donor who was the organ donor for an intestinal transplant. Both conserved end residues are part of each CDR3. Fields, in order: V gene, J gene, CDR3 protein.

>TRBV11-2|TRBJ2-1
CASSLLSGRASYNEQFF
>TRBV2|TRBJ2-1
CASSARTGEYHTNDNEQFF
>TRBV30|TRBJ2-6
CALERGLAGAAGANVLTF
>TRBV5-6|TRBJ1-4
CASSLFGTRKLFF
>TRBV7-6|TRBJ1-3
CASSLLGGSGNTIYF
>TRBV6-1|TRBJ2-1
CASSEGGSYNEQFF
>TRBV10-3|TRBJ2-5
CAISESREGRETQYF
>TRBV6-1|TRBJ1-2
CASRRGGGYGYTF
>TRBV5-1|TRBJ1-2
CASSLVEGYGYTF
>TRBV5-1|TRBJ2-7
CASSHPSDSSSYEQYF
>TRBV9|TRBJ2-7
CASSVDTVPSYEQYF
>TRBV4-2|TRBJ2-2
CASSLELAEGRDGTGELFF
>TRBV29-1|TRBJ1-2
CSVKEADLYGYTF
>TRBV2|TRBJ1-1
CASSDPTGFEAFF
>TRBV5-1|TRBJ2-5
CASSDMNRGQETQYF
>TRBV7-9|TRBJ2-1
CASSSTSGRSEQFF
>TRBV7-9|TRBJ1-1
CASSLGEEMNTEAFF
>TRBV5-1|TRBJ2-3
CASSLSGTSTDTQYF
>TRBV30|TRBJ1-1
CAWSERLNTEAFF
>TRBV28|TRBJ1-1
CASSSGARGRTEAFF
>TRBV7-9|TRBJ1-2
CASSLGPAGFYGYTF
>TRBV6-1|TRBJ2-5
CASSARAGTGKETQYF
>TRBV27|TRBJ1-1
CASSRRGASDGEAFF
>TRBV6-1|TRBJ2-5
CASSRQTGGRETQYF
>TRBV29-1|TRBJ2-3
CSVEIVGGSDTQYF
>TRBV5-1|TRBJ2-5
CASSLGDRGTQETQYF
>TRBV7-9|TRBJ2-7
CASSLVGGSGDEQYF
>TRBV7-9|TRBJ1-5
CASILNQPQHF
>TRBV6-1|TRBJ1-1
CASSDRGRLTEAFF
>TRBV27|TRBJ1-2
CASSPRTGNYGYTF
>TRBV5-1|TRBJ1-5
CASSLEGLNQPQHF
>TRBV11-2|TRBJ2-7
CASSLSGLAGVGEQYF
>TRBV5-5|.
CASSLVSVLYEQYF
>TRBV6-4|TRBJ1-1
CASSEARDTEAFF
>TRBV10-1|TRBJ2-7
CASPKQGPSYEQYF
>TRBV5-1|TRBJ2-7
CASSLTSGYEQYF
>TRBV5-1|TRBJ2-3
CASSWRASTDTQYF
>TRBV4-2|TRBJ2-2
CASSRVRGEVVGELFF
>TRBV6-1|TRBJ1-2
CASSEVFGYGYTF
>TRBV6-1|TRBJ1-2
CASSEVSRTGGNGYTF
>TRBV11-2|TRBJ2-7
CASSPRTGGGEQYF
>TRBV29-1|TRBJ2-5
CSALDTGSQETQYF
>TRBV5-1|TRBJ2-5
CASSFNTGGGETQYF
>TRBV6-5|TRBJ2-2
CASSPLNTGELFF
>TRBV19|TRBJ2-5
CASSALLAGYQETQYF
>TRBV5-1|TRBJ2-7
CASSSRDSSYEQYF
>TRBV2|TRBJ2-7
CASRPGTGLYEQYF
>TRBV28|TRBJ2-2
CASSAWGAGEIGELFF
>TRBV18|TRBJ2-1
CASANRGQAANEQFF
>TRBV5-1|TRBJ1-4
CASSLDLVATNEKLFF
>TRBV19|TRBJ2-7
CASSFGSGSTYEQYF
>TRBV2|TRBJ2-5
CASSPGGSRETQYF
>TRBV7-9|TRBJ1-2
CASSSYGQGGGYTF
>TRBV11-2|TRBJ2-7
CASSLDRNYEQYF
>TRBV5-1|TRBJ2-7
CASSPTWGNQGEQYF